This entry concerns a single TCR beta chain. The sample belongs to a study of patients and donors after allogeneic stem cell transplantation. V was clipped by 4 bases and J by 3 bases, with 10 bases between them. Germline CDR1 is SGHTA and CDR2 is FQGNSA. This CDR3 has 14 residues. TCRdb re-called the RT-PCR reads with MiXCR, one entry per CDR3 protein. The sample lists about 410,000 distinct CDR3 sequences, approximately 16% occurring once. This chain joins TRBV7-2 and TRBJ2-4, with D possibly TRBD1 on 5 matching bases. This clonotype originated in a human donor who was either an allogeneic HSCT recipient or a stem cell or donor lymphocyte infusion donor (not recorded which). It is not recorded whose cells these are; they may come from a transplant donor. Sequencing input: blood, either unsorted or a sorted T cell fraction (not recorded which). CDR3 protein: CASSSRQNKNIQYF. The CDR3, as DNA: TGTGCCAGCAGCTCACGACAGAACAAAAACATTCAGTACTTC.